Sequencing of this T cell receptor beta chain was carried out in a study of T-cell reconstitution after alpha-beta-depleted transplantation in children (dated by TCRdb to the mid-2010s). Describing the broader study: T-cell immune reconstitution after TCRalphabeta/CD19-depleted allogeneic hematopoietic cell transplantation in children was quantitatively tracked in the study by means of TCR repertoire profiling. General study outcomes and caveats: About two months after transplant, the apparently early recovery of alphabetaT-cell counts reportedly depended on just several hundred clones that had expanded rapidly and came from non-depleted graft cells. In some patients, the high TCRbeta diversity seen at day 60 was put down to recipient T cells and intrathymic progenitors that had survived conditioning. Hyperexpanded clone frequencies declined over subsequent months; after one year, T-cell counts and TCRbeta diversity were mostly attributed to newly produced T cells.

Library preparation used PCR. Instrument on record: Illumina HiSeq 2500. TCR libraries were prepared with molecular barcoding, using unique molecular identifiers to normalize TCRbeta repertoire quantification. TCRdb cleaned the public reads at Q25 with fastp, built clones with MiXCR and kept in-frame beta chains. Each record represents a unique CDR3 protein, reported with the most common genes and DNA among its rows. This sample comprises hundreds of thousands of distinct CDR3 sequences, about 12% of them detected only once. The ten largest make up 0.79% of the sample. CDR1 DFQATT and CDR2 SNEGSKA were looked up in the germline V gene (reference sequence). From its cysteine to its phenylalanine, the CDR3 spans 14 amino acids. Only the CDR3 region is kept as DNA, spanning 42 bases read in frame from base 1. V gives up 3 bases and J gives up 2 bases, and the segment between their germline ends measures 11 bases.

Remarks on this clonotype: Its antigen is currently not known. No clone much larger than this one lies a single base away; base qualities are absent.

The sample's treatment or condition, from its label and the paper: allogeneic hematopoietic cell transplantation with graft depleted of TCRalphabeta T cells and CD19 B cells. TCRalphabeta/CD19-depleted allogeneic hematopoietic cell grafts were given to the transplant recipients, all of whom were children. Sample: PBMCs, taken before TCRalphabeta/CD19-depleted stem cell transplant. This sequence originates from a girl aged 2 to 9 with congenital amegakaryocytic thrombocytopenia, due to receive a stem cell transplant. The V and J segments used are TRBV20-1 and TRBJ2-1, with no D gene named confidently. At the DNA level, the sequence is TGCAGTGCTAGTTACCAGGCCCCCTACAATGAGCAGTTCTTC. Its amino acids are CSASYQAPYNEQFF.